These T cell receptor beta chains were read from a single sample in a study of shared clonotypes between healthy human individuals. The assay was immunoSEQ multiplex PCR, and TCRdb's table has in-frame clones only and misses some. This sample has around 700,000 clones, with about two thirds found just once. The material sequenced was memory CD4+ T cells sorted from blood. These receptors all stem from a woman aged 25 to 45 in good health. Each CDR3 is given with its conserved first and last residue. The D gene is left open where the match is weak. A clone size is listed for some rows: how often the clone was seen (once, few, many), or a class if it is expanded.

cdr3_length,clone_size,d_call,j_call,v_call,cdr3_aa,cdr3_nt
15,.,TRBD1,TRBJ1-2,TRBV11-2,CASSSTLQGASGYTF,TGTGCCAGCAGCTCCACGCTTCAGGGGGCGAGTGGCTACACCTTC
16,.,TRBD2,TRBJ2-7,TRBV7-8,CASSLGGSGRPYEQYF,TGTGCCAGCAGCTTAGGAGGTAGCGGGAGGCCCTACGAGCAGTACTTC
13,few,.,TRBJ1-5,TRBV6-1,CASSEQGDQPQHF,TGTGCCAGCAGTGAACAGGGAGATCAGCCCCAGCATTTT
12,.,.,TRBJ2-1,TRBV6-5,CASSSRGTEQFF,TGTGCCAGCAGCTCCCGAGGTACCGAGCAGTTCTTC
15,.,.,TRBJ2-7,TRBV27,CASSLKGLGVEEQYF,TGTGCCAGCAGTTTAAAGGGTTTGGGGGTGGAGGAGCAGTACTTC
13,.,.,TRBJ2-7,TRBV4-2,CASSQGLNYEQYF,TGTGCCAGCAGCCAAGGTTTAAACTACGAGCAGTACTTC
14,.,TRBD1,TRBJ2-4,TRBV2,CASSATGELNIQYF,TGTGCCAGCAGTGCTACAGGGGAGCTAAACATTCAGTACTTC
14,.,.,TRBJ2-7,TRBV6-1,CASSFTQDSYEQYF,TGTGCCAGCAGTTTTACGCAGGACAGCTACGAGCAGTACTTC
17,few,TRBD1,TRBJ2-7,TRBV18,CASSRAPGQGASYEQYF,TGTGCCAGCTCCCGAGCTCCGGGACAGGGGGCCTCCTACGAGCAGTACTTC
16,.,TRBD1,TRBJ2-5,TRBV28,CASSSGTGGTVETQYF,TGTGCCAGCAGCTCCGGGACAGGAGGGACCGTGGAGACCCAGTACTTC
18,.,TRBD1,TRBJ1-1,TRBV28,CASNPPPGTGSVDTEAFF,TGTGCCAGCAACCCACCCCCGGGGACAGGGTCGGTCGACACTGAAGCTTTCTTT
14,few,.,TRBJ1-4,TRBV6-1,CASSGARSVEKLFF,TGTGCCAGCAGTGGTGCCCGTTCTGTTGAAAAACTGTTTTTT
14,.,.,TRBJ2-2,TRBV27,CASRVGLSTGELFF,TGTGCCAGCAGGGTGGGACTTAGCACCGGGGAGCTGTTTTTT
15,many,.,TRBJ2-5,TRBV10-2,CARLKGDTYQETQYF,TGCGCCCGCCTTAAAGGGGACACGTACCAAGAGACCCAGTACTTC
15,.,TRBD1,TRBJ2-6,TRBV28,CASRQGVYGANVLTF,TGTGCCAGCAGACAGGGGGTTTATGGGGCCAACGTCCTGACTTTC
15,.,.,TRBJ1-2,TRBV25-1,CASSESVGSGYGYTF,TGTGCCAGCAGTGAATCGGTGGGGAGCGGCTATGGCTACACCTTC
12,.,.,TRBJ2-7,TRBV7-4,CASSDVSYEQYF,TGTGCCAGCAGCGACGTATCCTACGAGCAGTACTTC
12,many,.,TRBJ1-2,TRBV6-1,CATEGKYYGYTF,TGTGCCACCGAAGGCAAGTACTATGGCTACACCTTC
14,.,.,TRBJ1-4,TRBV5-1,CASSLGRRDEKLFF,TGCGCCAGCAGCTTGGGACGGAGAGACGAAAAACTGTTTTTT
14,.,.,TRBJ2-7,TRBV5-1,CASKGVLSRDEQYF,TGCGCCAGCAAGGGCGTCCTCTCAAGGGACGAGCAGTACTTC
14,few,.,TRBJ1-5,TRBV10-3,CAISERGAGQPQHF,TGTGCCATCAGTGAGCGGGGGGCTGGTCAGCCCCAGCATTTT
13,.,.,TRBJ1-2,TRBV10-3,CTIRPMGRSGYTF,TGTACCATCAGACCCATGGGACGTTCTGGCTACACCTTC
14,once,TRBD2,TRBJ2-7,TRBV28,CASSPYLTPSGRGF,TGTGCCAGCAGTCCCTACCTTACCCCTAGCGGGAGGGGCTTC
19,few,TRBD1,TRBJ2-1,TRBV27,CASSLKSSGTGRGRNEQFF,TGTGCCAGCAGTTTAAAGTCGTCTGGGACAGGGCGAGGGAGGAATGAGCAGTTCTTC
12,.,.,TRBJ2-3,TRBV6-5,CASSYSRDTQYF,TGTGCCAGCAGTTACTCGCGGGATACGCAGTATTTT
15,few,.,TRBJ2-7,TRBV28,CASSLPRNVLGEQYF,TGTGCCAGCAGTTTACCCCGAAATGTACTGGGCGAGCAGTACTTC
15,.,.,TRBJ2-3,TRBV27,CASRPAGVRADTQYF,TGTGCCAGCAGACCCGCCGGAGTCAGAGCAGATACGCAGTATTTT
15,.,TRBD1,TRBJ1-2,TRBV28,CASRLGQGINYGYTF,TGTGCCAGCAGGCTGGGACAGGGGATTAACTATGGCTACACCTTC
13,.,TRBD1,TRBJ2-1,TRBV29-1,CSAMDRAGNEQFF,TGCAGCGCCATGGACAGGGCTGGCAATGAGCAGTTCTTC
16,.,.,TRBJ2-3,TRBV11-3,CASSPGQGRGTDTQYF,TGTGCCAGCAGCCCCGGGCAGGGCAGGGGAACAGATACGCAGTATTTT
14,.,.,TRBJ2-2,TRBV7-6,CASRDNTNTGELFF,TGTGCCAGCCGGGACAACACGAACACCGGGGAGCTGTTTTTT
14,.,.,TRBJ1-5,TRBV11-3,CASTKIGTGQPQHF,TGTGCCAGCACCAAAATTGGGACTGGGCAGCCCCAGCATTTT
13,.,.,TRBJ1-2,TRBV7-2,CASSLTDNYGYTF,TGTGCCAGCAGCTTAACAGATAACTATGGCTACACCTTC
12,.,.,TRBJ2-7,TRBV6-6,CASSAQSYEQYF,TGTGCCAGCAGCGCACAGAGCTACGAGCAGTACTTC
14,.,.,TRBJ2-7,TRBV15,CATSRDPGSYEQYF,TGTGCCACCAGCAGAGATCCAGGATCTTACGAGCAGTACTTC
13,.,.,TRBJ2-5,TRBV7-2,CASSLVGAETQYF,TGTGCCAGCAGCTTGGTGGGGGCCGAGACCCAGTACTTC
16,.,TRBD1,TRBJ1-2,TRBV7-2,CASSLAQTGGSYGYTF,TGTGCCAGCAGCTTAGCGCAGACAGGGGGAAGCTATGGCTACACCTTC
14,.,.,TRBJ2-2,TRBV28,CASRGTINTGELFF,TGTGCCAGCAGAGGGACAATCAACACCGGGGAGCTGTTTTTT
16,.,.,TRBJ1-5,TRBV10-3,CAISESRGRNNQPQHF,TGTGCCATCAGTGAGTCGCGAGGACGGAACAATCAGCCCCAGCATTTT
15,.,TRBD2,TRBJ2-1,TRBV11-2,CASSLALGGPSEQFF,TGTGCCAGCAGCTTAGCCTTGGGAGGGCCATCTGAGCAGTTCTTC
15,.,TRBD1,TRBJ1-3,TRBV9,CASSTGQGAGNTIYF,TGTGCCAGCAGCACAGGACAGGGGGCTGGAAACACCATATATTTT
14,once,TRBD1,TRBJ1-4,TRBV6-1,CASSSGRGREKLFF,TGTGCCAGCAGTTCTGGCAGGGGGCGCGAAAAACTGTTTTTT